What follows are 30 T cell receptor beta chains derived from one specimen sequenced in a study of OX40 agonist ivuxolimab in advanced cancers. Sequencing was performed with immunoSEQ multiplex PCR; in TCRdb, only in-frame clones are kept and a portion is missing. The table has 55,000 to 80,000 clones, nearly 90% seen once. Sequenced material: CD4+ or CD8+ T cells sorted from blood, taken in a trial of the OX40 agonist ivuxolimab. The receptors derive from an adult with an advanced solid tumor such as melanoma, head and neck, liver or kidney cancer.

This rearrangement joins TRBV15 to TRBJ2-1; 10 bases are a match to TRBD1. The CDR3 covers 16 residues. From germline, CDR1 is LNHNV and CDR2 YYDKDF (reference sequence). Unmatched junction bases numbered 6, after V lost 3 bases and J lost 4 bases. The CDR3 DNA reads TGTGCCACCAGCAGTGGTCCGGGACAGGGGTACAATGAGCAGTTCTTC. It translates to CATSSGPGQGYNEQFF.

In DNA, the CDR3 is TGTGCCAGCAGTTTAATTACTAGCACAGATACGCAGTATTTT. It yields the protein CASSLITSTDTQYF. The V call is TRBV27, the J call TRBJ2-3; D gene unclear. The length of the CDR3 is 14 residues. Trimming removed 2 bases from V and 0 bases from J, with 6 bases in between. Germline CDR1 reads MNHEY; CDR2 reads SMNVEV (reference sequence).

This clone has only a few counts. The rearrangement links TRBV18 to TRBJ2-3; D is ambiguous. V was shortened by 6 bases and J by 0 bases, with 16 bases between the two germline ends. This CDR3 is 16 amino acids long. Germline V gene lookup returns CDR1 KGHSH and CDR2 LQKENI. For the CDR3, the DNA is TGTGCCAGCTCCCCAAAACGTGGTAGCAGCACAGATACGCAGTATTTT. It is translated as CASSPKRGSSTDTQYF.

V gene TRBV28 combines with J gene TRBJ1-2; D not resolved. This CDR3 contains 15 residues. Germline V lookup: CDR1 MDHEN, CDR2 SYDVKM. V was trimmed by 4 bases and J by 10 bases, leaving 22 bases between them. The CDR3 is CASSSPPREGRIYTF. The CDR3 DNA follows: TGTGCCAGCAGTTCCCCACCCCGGGAGGGAAGAATCTACACCTTC.

The chain links TRBV23-1 to TRBJ1-1, with D possibly matching TRBD1 (5 bases). TRBV23-1 is classed as an ORF, of uncertain function. V was cut by 4 bases and J by 5 bases, with 17 bases left in between. The CDR3 spans 15 residues. As DNA, the CDR3 is TGCGCCAGCAGTCTGGGACGCAGGATGGAGACTGAAGCTTTCTTT. Its protein is CASSLGRRMETEAFF.

The gene calls are TRBV11-3 and TRBJ2-1, with a tentative D call TRBD2 (6 bases). The ends were cut back, 2 bases at V and 1 base at J, with 9 bases in the middle. The CDR3 is made up of 15 amino acids. Germline CDR1 is SGHNT and CDR2 is YENEEA. The CDR3 region has the DNA TGTGCCAGCAGCTTAAATAGCGGATCCTACAATGAGCAGTTCTTC. Translation: CASSLNSGSYNEQFF.

This clone was counted once. This CDR3 reads CASSLRDEQYF. CDR3 bases: TGTGCCAGCAGCCTGCGGGATGAGCAGTACTTC. The V gene is TRBV11-3, the J gene TRBJ2-7, with TRBD2 as a possible D gene (6 bases). The length of the CDR3 is 11 residues. Trimming cost V 5 bases and J 7 bases, with 9 bases left between them. Looked up from germline, CDR1 is SGHNT and CDR2 is YENEEA.

The V and J genes are TRBV7-9 and TRBJ2-5; 8 bases fit TRBD2. This CDR3 contains 15 residues. The germline CDR1 and CDR2 sequences are SEHNR and FQNEAQ (reference sequence). V shed 5 bases and J 5 bases; nucleotides not matched to a gene: 10. CDR3 residues: CASSAQGLVVETQYF. The CDR3 nucleotides are TGTGCCAGCAGCGCCCAGGGACTAGTGGTGGAGACCCAGTACTTC.

This clone was seen a few times. The V gene is TRBV19, the J gene TRBJ1-2; a possible D gene is TRBD1 (6 bases). CDR1 LNHDA and CDR2 SQIVND come from the germline V gene (reference sequence). Trimming took off 5 bases at V and 5 bases at J, with 9 bases between the two ends. There are 12 residues in the CDR3. The CDR3 coding sequence is TGTGCCAGTAGTTTTGGGACATATGGCTACACCTTC. The encoded protein is CASSFGTYGYTF.

This clone has more than one count but fewer than ten. This chain joins TRBV4-1 and TRBJ1-4, with 7 bases that match TRBD1. The CDR3 has 16 amino acids. Per germline, CDR1 MGHRA and CDR2 YSYEKL. V was pared by 1 base and J by 3 bases, with 5 bases of the junction left unmatched. Here the CDR3 DNA reads TGCGCCAGCAGCCAAGGCGACAGGGCTTCTAATGAAAAACTGTTTTTT. It yields the protein CASSQGDRASNEKLFF.

This chain connects TRBV7-9 to TRBJ2-2; D perhaps matches TRBD1 (5 bases). The CDR3 loop spans 13 amino acids. Germline lookup yields CDR1 SEHNR and CDR2 FQNEAQ (reference sequence). Trimming took 3 bases from V and 6 from J, leaving 8 bases between them. The CDR3: CASSLEGAGELFF. The CDR3, as DNA: TGTGCCAGCAGCTTGGAAGGGGCCGGGGAGCTGTTTTTT.

The J gene is TRBJ2-7, the V gene TRBV11-3, with 7 bases matching TRBD1. Per the germline V gene, CDR1 is SGHNT and CDR2 is YENEEA. The CDR3 totals 16 residues. The ends lost 2 bases at V and 2 bases at J; junction bases unmatched: 9. Here the CDR3 DNA reads TGTGCCAGCAGCTTACGGACAGGCCGGACAACCTACGAGCAGTACTTC. As protein: CASSLRTGRTTYEQYF.

V gene TRBV5-8 combines with J gene TRBJ2-7, with D unresolved. The CDR3 has 13 residues. V shed 0 bases and J shed 4 bases, with 8 bases lying between them. Germline lookup yields CDR1 SGHTS and CDR2 YDEGEE. CDR3 region: CASSLDSYYEQYF. CDR3 nucleotide sequence: TGTGCCAGCAGCTTGGACAGTTATTACGAGCAGTACTTC.

This chain uses TRBV2 with TRBJ1-4; D unclear. Trimming removed 4 bases from V and 7 bases from J, with 16 bases in between. Germline V gene data show CDR1 as SNHLY and CDR2 as FYNNEI. There are 15 residues in the CDR3. The CDR3 DNA reads TGTGCCAGCAGTGGGAGGCTGGCAGTTGGTGAAAAACTGTTTTTT. Protein product: CASSGRLAVGEKLFF.

The gene calls are TRBV12-5 and TRBJ2-3; D perhaps matches TRBD1 (5 bases). The length of the CDR3 is 15 residues. The germline V and J ends were trimmed by 2 bases and 5 bases, with 14 bases remaining between them. The germline V gene has CDR1 LGHNT and CDR2 FRNRAP. CDR3 bases: TGTGCTAGTGGTTTGCCAAGACAGACAGAAGATACGCAGTATTTT. Translation gives CASGLPRQTEDTQYF.

This chain joins TRBV5-4 and TRBJ2-5; D possibly matches TRBD1 or TRBD2 (6 bases each). This CDR3 region has 14 residues. Looked up from germline, CDR1 is SGHNT and CDR2 is YYREEE (reference sequence). Deletions cut 1 base from V and 5 bases from J, with 12 bases between. As DNA, the CDR3 is TGTGCCAGCAGCTTGTCGGGGGCTAGTGAGACCCAGTACTTC. It specifies CASSLSGASETQYF.

This rearrangement joins TRBV14 to TRBJ1-2; tentatively, D is TRBD1 (6 bases). CDR1 and CDR2 (germline): SGHDN, FVKESK. The CDR3 sequence is 15 residues long. Between the trimmed V and J ends, which lost 3 bases and 1 base, there was a span of 12 bases. Written as DNA, the CDR3 is TGTGCCAGCAGCCATACAGGGTTTGATAACTATGGCTACACCTTC. It codes for CASSHTGFDNYGYTF.

This sequence joins TRBV5-1 and TRBJ2-5; 11 positions match TRBD2. Germline trimming cut 4 bases from V and 5 bases from J; bases unmatched to any gene: 10. The germline V gene has CDR1 SGHRS and CDR2 YFSETQ. The CDR3 contains 16 residues. The CDR3 reads CASSPGNSGRAETQYF. The CDR3 bases are TGCGCCAGCAGCCCGGGAAATAGCGGGAGGGCCGAGACCCAGTACTTC.

The chain combines TRBV4-2 with TRBJ2-7; TRBD2 is a possible D gene (6 bases). V lost 6 bases and J 4 bases, leaving 22 bases between the germline ends. Per germline, CDR1 LGHNA and CDR2 YNFKEQ. This CDR3 region has 16 residues. This CDR3 reads CASSQTGTPKGYEQYF. The CDR3 DNA reads as TGTGCCAGCAGTCAGACCGGGACTCCAAAGGGGTACGAGCAGTACTTC.

This chain joins TRBV18 and TRBJ2-7; 11 nucleotides agree with TRBD2. Trimming at V came to 2 bases and at J to 5 bases, leaving 11 bases not matched to a gene. This CDR3 contains 17 residues. Per germline, CDR1 KGHSH and CDR2 LQKENI. The DNA of the CDR3 is TGTGCCAGCTCACCATCACTAGCGGGAGTTTCGACTAACGAGCAGTACTTC. It is translated as CASSPSLAGVSTNEQYF.

The sample holds a few counts of this clone. The chain uses TRBV29-1 and TRBJ1-1, with TRBD1 as a possible D gene (5 bases). Trimming shortened V by 6 bases and J by 7 bases, and 15 bases separated the two germline ends. In germline, CDR1 is SQVTM, CDR2 ANQGSEA. This CDR3 region has 12 residues. The CDR3 spells CSVLDITIEAFF. CDR3 sequence (DNA): TGCAGCGTCCTGGACATTACGATTGAAGCTTTCTTT.

The CDR3 loop is CASSFYPATNEKLFF. As DNA, the CDR3 is TGCGCCAGCAGCTTCTATCCTGCAACTAATGAAAAACTGTTTTTT. This chain joins TRBV5-1 and TRBJ1-4; D gene unclear. The CDR3 totals 15 residues. Germline CDR1 and CDR2: SGHRS and YFSETQ. Trimming took off 2 bases at V and 0 bases at J, with 8 bases between the two ends. The entire variable domain, with the rest obtained from reference TRBV5-1 and TRBJ1-4, is as follows: KAGVTQTPRYLIKTRGQQVTLSCSPISGHRSVSWYQQTPGQGLQFLFEYFSETQRNKGNFPGRFSGRQFSNSRSEMNVSTLELGDSALYLCASSFYPATNEKLFFGSGTQLSVL.

The rearrangement links TRBV6-1 to TRBJ1-1; 10 bases map to TRBD1. Germline assignment: CDR1 MNHNS and CDR2 SASEGT. V was pared by 3 bases and J by 5 bases, with 18 bases of the junction left unmatched. The CDR3 is 19 amino acids. CDR3 sequence (DNA): TGTGCCAGCAGTGACCCCAAAAGACAGGGGGCTTTTTATGGGACTGAAGCTTTCTTT. It specifies CASSDPKRQGAFYGTEAFF.

In its sample, this clone was seen once. The chain couples TRBV27 to TRBJ2-1; no definite D call. V lost 4 bases and J 7 bases, leaving 8 bases between the germline ends. CDR1 and CDR2 from the germline V gene are MNHEY and SMNVEV (reference sequence). The CDR3 length is 12 residues. CDR3 amino acids: CASSSPPNEQFF. The CDR3 DNA reads TGTGCCAGCAGTTCCCCACCTAATGAGCAGTTCTTC.

The chain links TRBV11-2 to TRBJ2-1; a possible D gene is TRBD2 (5 bases). Trimming shortened V by 5 bases and J by 9 bases, and 8 bases separated the two germline ends. The CDR3 contains 11 residues. Germline values: CDR1 SGHAT, CDR2 FQNNGV. The CDR3: CASSKRGEQFF. CDR3 coding DNA: TGTGCCAGCAGCAAACGGGGTGAGCAGTTCTTC.

This clone was counted only a few times. This rearrangement joins TRBV2 to TRBJ1-4, with D perhaps matching TRBD1 (5 bases). Trimming removed 3 bases at V and 7 bases at J, with 9 bases between. Germline V gives CDR1 SNHLY, CDR2 FYNNEI. This CDR3 spans 13 amino acids. CDR3 coding DNA: TGTGCCAGCAGTGACAGGGTTGGTGAAAAACTGTTTTTT. This codes for CASSDRVGEKLFF.

This clone was found a few times. This sequence joins TRBV11-3 and TRBJ1-1; 7 nucleotides line up with TRBD1. The V segment lost 5 bases and the J segment 0 bases; nucleotides outside the gene matches: 3. Germline CDR1 and CDR2: SGHNT and YENEEA. The CDR3 has 14 amino acids. CDR3 region: CASSEQGLNTEAFF. For the CDR3, the DNA is TGTGCCAGCAGCGAACAGGGGTTGAACACTGAAGCTTTCTTT.

The chain is built from TRBV28 and TRBJ1-2; possible D gene TRBD1, 5 bases. Trimming took 6 bases from V and 3 from J, leaving 20 bases between them. Germline lookup yields CDR1 MDHEN and CDR2 SYDVKM. The length of the CDR3 is 16 residues. This chain's CDR3 is CASRPLTGGRDYGYTF. In nucleotides, the CDR3 is TGTGCCAGCAGACCGCTGACTGGGGGTCGAGACTATGGCTACACCTTC.

This chain connects TRBV28 to TRBJ1-3, with D maybe TRBD1 (6 bases). There are 14 residues in the CDR3. Trimming shortened V by 7 bases and J by 0 bases, and 10 bases separated the two germline ends. CDR1 and CDR2 (germline): MDHEN, SYDVKM. CDR3 amino acids: CASMDSLSGNTIYF. The CDR3 region has the DNA TGTGCCAGCATGGACAGTCTCTCTGGAAACACCATATATTTT.

The chain uses TRBV4-2 and TRBJ1-1; TRBD1 matches at 11 bases. Germline CDR1 is LGHNA and CDR2 is YNFKEQ. The CDR3 runs to 13 residues. V lost 3 bases, J lost 11 bases, and 5 bases stayed unmatched. Written as DNA, the CDR3 is TGTGCCAGCAGCCAGGGTGGACAGGGGGCCGCTTTCTTT. It translates to CASSQGGQGAAFF.